Listed below are T cell receptor beta chains from one sample, sequenced in a study of blood T cell repertoires in COVID-19. Assay used: immunoSEQ multiplex PCR; TCRdb lists only in-frame clones, some missing. This table has more than 350,000 clones, approximately 87% appearing once. The sequencing sample was made of PBMCs or T cells enriched from blood (not recorded which). These receptors were collected from a woman aged 50 to 60 who had recovered from COVID-19. Each CDR3 is given with its conserved first and last residue. The D gene is left open where the match is weak. The size field is filled for only some rows; it gives once, few, many or a size class.

V,size,D,J,CDR3,DNA
TRBV3-1/TRBV3-2,NA,NA,TRBJ1-5,CASSQTTGNQPQHF,TGTGCCAGCAGCCAAACGACAGGCAATCAGCCCCAGCATTTT
TRBV7-6,NA,NA,TRBJ1-5,CASSLSVDQPQHF,TGTGCCAGCAGCTTATCGGTGGATCAGCCCCAGCATTTT
TRBV28,NA,TRBD1,TRBJ1-5,CASSFGRTGVNNQPQHF,TGTGCCAGCAGTTTTGGAAGGACAGGGGTCAACAATCAGCCCCAGCATTTT
TRBV6-5,NA,NA,TRBJ1-2,CASSSARVLGYTF,TGTGCCAGCAGTTCTGCGCGGGTACTCGGCTACACCTTC
TRBV2,few,TRBD2,TRBJ2-1,CASRETSGMNEQFF,TGTGCCAGCAGGGAGACTAGCGGAATGAATGAGCAGTTCTTC
TRBV6-1,NA,NA,TRBJ2-7,CASSEEILSSYEQYF,TGTGCCAGCAGTGAAGAAATACTGAGCTCCTACGAGCAGTACTTC
TRBV27,once,NA,TRBJ1-1,CASSVMWSTEAFF,TGTGCCAGCAGTGTTATGTGGAGCACTGAAGCTTTCTTT
TRBV6-5,NA,NA,TRBJ1-4,CASSYVAGSRFELFF,TGTGCCAGCAGTTACGTGGCAGGGTCCCGGTTCGAACTGTTTTTT
TRBV27,NA,NA,TRBJ1-2,CASSFAGDGYTF,TGTGCCAGCAGTTTTGCGGGAGATGGCTACACCTTC
TRBV7-9,NA,TRBD2,TRBJ2-3,CASSLESGVTDTQYF,TGTGCCAGCAGCTTAGAGAGCGGGGTCACAGATACGCAGTATTTT
TRBV9,NA,NA,TRBJ1-3,CASSPVGHSGNTIYF,TGTGCCAGCAGCCCCGTGGGGCACTCTGGAAACACCATATATTTT
TRBV7-2,NA,TRBD1,TRBJ2-7,CASSRDRGNSNEQYF,TGTGCCAGCTCCCGCGACAGGGGTAATTCCAACGAGCAGTACTTC
TRBV2,NA,NA,TRBJ1-1,CASHNRENMNTEAFF,TGTGCCAGCCATAACAGGGAGAATATGAACACTGAAGCTTTCTTT
TRBV4-3,NA,NA,TRBJ1-2,CASSQDLGGSYTF,TGCGCCAGCAGCCAAGATTTAGGCGGCAGCTACACCTTC
TRBV6-6,NA,TRBD2,TRBJ2-5,CASSYYGLAETQYF,TGTGCCAGCAGTTACTACGGACTAGCGGAGACCCAGTACTTC
TRBV2,few,TRBD1,TRBJ1-5,CASSGRQGAIQPQHF,TGTGCCAGCAGTGGGCGTCAGGGGGCCATTCAGCCCCAGCATTTT